The clone carrying this TCR beta chain appeared many times. Its specificity is not known. This sample was included in a study of response to subunit inactivated influenza vaccine. Study-level points and caveats: Authors suggested that a seasonal influenza vaccination recruits few new T cells each time.

The CDR3 is 15 amino acids. With V trimmed by 4 bases and J by 4 bases, 7 bases remained unmatched. The germline CDR1 and CDR2 sequences are SGHRS and YFSETQ. MiXCR, applied by TCRdb to the RT-PCR reads, yields one record per CDR3 protein. The sample has approximately 530,000 distinct CDR3 sequences, less than 8% seen once. This TCR derives from a man in his fifties or sixties who received an inactivated influenza vaccine. Source: PBMCs from blood, taken approximately 25 months after vaccination. This rearrangement joins TRBV5-1 to TRBJ2-2, with 7 bases matching TRBD1. The CDR3: CASSRGQFLTGELFF. In DNA, the CDR3 is TGCGCCAGCAGCCGGGGACAGTTTCTCACCGGGGAGCTGTTTTTT. The full variable domain, completed using reference TRBV5-1 and TRBJ2-2, is KAGVTQTPRYLIKTRGQQVTLSCSPISGHRSVSWYQQTPGQGLQFLFEYFSETQRNKGNFPGRFSGRQFSNSRSEMNVSTLELGDSALYLCASSRGQFLTGELFFGEGSRLTVL.